The 3 T cell receptor beta chains reported below all come from one sample, sequenced in a study of blood T cell repertoires in COVID-19. The table came from immunoSEQ multiplex PCR; TCRdb's copy has only in-frame clones and leaves some out. The data show 95,000 to 150,000 clones, 60% to 85% seen once. Material: peripheral blood. These receptor sequences come from a man between 65 and 79 years old with acute or convalescent COVID-19.

This clone was detected once. This CDR3 is CASSLGSGGRYGYTF. CDR3 bases: TGTGCCAGCAGCCTAGGATCGGGGGGCCGGTATGGCTACACCTTC. This chain uses TRBV11-2 with TRBJ1-2; D perhaps matches TRBD1 (6 bases). CDR3 length: 15 amino acids. Germline loops: CDR1 SGHAT, CDR2 FQNNGV. Between the trimmed V and J ends, which lost 5 bases and 5 bases, there was a span of 18 bases.

In this sample, this clone turned up a few times. This chain joins TRBV19 and TRBJ2-7; D remains unclear. This CDR3 spans 11 amino acids. Germline values: CDR1 LNHDA, CDR2 SQIVND (reference sequence). The DNA of the CDR3 is TGTGCCAGTAGTCCTCCGGTTAGACTCCGAGTC. This gives the protein CASSPPVRLRV.

This clone was seen a handful of times. This specimen includes other DNA sequences encoding the same CDR3. J is TRBJ1-1 and V is TRBV5-1; D is ambiguous. Germline lookup yields CDR1 SGHRS and CDR2 YFSETQ. The CDR3 runs 14 residues. V gave up 2 bases and J gave up 2 bases, with 10 bases separating them. CDR3 region: CASSLNSANTEAFF. CDR3 sequence (DNA): TGCGCCAGCAGCTTAAACTCCGCCAACACTGAAGCTTTCTTT.